This T cell receptor beta chain came from a study of regulatory T cells in long-lasting Graves disease. This clonotype has a handful of counts. Its antigen is currently unknown. Investigators prepared the TCR beta libraries by applying iRepertoire HTBI primers and Arm-PCR of CDR3 regions. Using its own MiXCR run on the multiplex PCR reads, TCRdb lists one record per CDR3 protein. Of 500,000 to 800,000 distinct CDR3 sequences listed, about 30% are singletons. Notes on the study in general: The study examined only peripheral blood, not thyroid tissue. Public clonotype sharing was higher in persistent than newly diagnosed patients. Persistent disease preferred TRBV28, TRBJ1-2 and TRBJ2-5.

Germline lookup yields CDR1 DFQATT and CDR2 SNEGSKA (reference sequence). The germline V and J ends were trimmed by 5 bases and 7 bases, with 21 bases remaining between them. The CDR3 consists of 14 residues. Time point: persistent/refractory GD, antithyroid drugs over 5 years with positive TRAb. TCR sequences were obtained from RNA taken from PBMCs. The material was peripheral blood mononuclear cells (PBMCs), obtained when the disease was refractory, from a patient treated with antithyroid drugs. The J gene is TRBJ2-7, the V gene TRBV20-1, with D tentatively TRBD1 (7 bases). The clonotype originates from a female donor with Graves disease. CDR3 residues: CSAFLQGGPTEQYF. DNA of the CDR3: TGCAGTGCTTTCCTTCAGGGGGGACCCACTGAGCAGTACTTC.